This T cell receptor beta chain was sequenced during a study of CD8+CD57+ T cells in acquired aplastic anemia. Study-wide points: Both patients and controls carried the same twenty-nine CD8+ CDR3 sequences. Patients versus controls showed no significant CD8+ Simpson's diversity difference.

In patients chosen for sequencing, flow cytometry had shown CD8+CD57+ cell expansion. With no exception, the patients had severe acquired aplastic anemia. Concerning this clonotype: Its target is not known.

Genomic DNA, the template, was used for profiling of the TCR beta VDJ and CDR3. A single record per CDR3 protein comes from TCRdb applying MiXCR to the reads. The sample holds around 180,000 distinct CDR3 sequences, less than 50% seen once. Sequencing was carried out using sorted CD4+, CD8+, or CD8+CD57+ T cells (not recorded which) from PBMCs. This clonotype was sampled from a human donor with aplastic anemia.

CDR3 in DNA: TGTGCCAGCAGCTTGGTGATTAGCGGCGGAGGGGAGACCCAGTACTTC. It specifies CASSLVISGGGETQYF. The chain joins TRBV5-8 to TRBJ2-5, with D possibly matching TRBD2 (6 bases). This CDR3 is built from 16 residues. Germline V gives CDR1 SGHTS, CDR2 YDEGEE. V was pared by 0 bases and J by 5 bases, with 17 bases between.